The clone carrying this T cell receptor (beta chain) was seen a few times. V was trimmed by 5 bases and J by 6 bases, leaving 13 bases between them. This CDR3 is 14 amino acids long. Per the germline V gene, CDR1 is SEHNR and CDR2 is FQNEAQ (reference sequence). This entry comes from a study of glioma-infiltrating T cells. Amplification of TCR alpha and beta CDR3 regions from RNA used iRepertoire nested multiplex PCR. TCRdb recomputed calls from the multiplex PCR reads with MiXCR, one row per CDR3 protein. The sample records 100,000 to 150,000 distinct CDR3 sequences, around 25% being singletons. J is TRBJ1-4 and V is TRBV7-9, with D maybe TRBD1 (6 bases). Sequencing input: glioma tissue, nonneoplastic brain tissue, or PBMCs (not recorded which). The sequence derives from a human donor with low-grade glioma or glioblastoma, undergoing nonglioma brain surgery, or in good health (not recorded which). CDR3 DNA: TGTGCCAGCAGCGCGGGGGGCGCCCATGAAAAACTGTTTTTT. The encoded protein is CASSAGGAHEKLFF.